The clone carrying this T cell receptor (beta chain) was found a few times. This sample was included in a study of human T cells and chemical hapten exposure. TCRdb recomputed calls from the RACE reads with MiXCR, one row per CDR3 protein. Of approximately 60,000 distinct CDR3 sequences in the sample, around 10% were seen once. Germline CDR1 SNHLY, CDR2 FYNNEI. V was shortened by 2 bases and J by 1 base, with 8 bases between the two germline ends. The CDR3 runs 14 residues. Regarding time point: patch test 3, about 24 weeks after DPC sensitization. Treatment here: therapeutic diphenylcyclopropenone sensitization with weekly scalp DPC.

The gene calls are TRBV2 and TRBJ1-1; D is uncertain. This sequence originates from a woman in her thirties with alopecia areata. Some clones in this sample may be carry-over from other donors' samples. Sequenced material: whole blood, taken in connection with sensitization to the hapten diphenylcyclopropenone (DPC). The CDR3 loop reads CASSEWTGNTEAFF. The CDR3 DNA reads as TGTGCCAGCAGTGAATGGACGGGGAACACTGAAGCTTTCTTT.